Listed here are 6 T cell receptor beta chains from one sample, sequenced in a study of early T cells in non-severe SARS-CoV-2 infection. TCRdb ran MiXCR on the 5' RACE reads and lists one entry per CDR3 protein. The repertoire holds 85,000 to 100,000 distinct CDR3 sequences, with around 17% as singletons. The sequencing sample was made of whole blood. These receptor sequences come from an adult who was a healthcare worker with PCR-confirmed SARS-CoV-2 infection or an uninfected control (not recorded which).

The CDR3 loop is CASSDRASEKLFF. The CDR3 DNA reads TGTGCCAGCAGTGATAGGGCAAGCGAAAAACTGTTTTTT. The chain is built from TRBV25-1 and TRBJ1-4; D not resolved. CDR3 length: 13 residues. With 3 bases removed from V and 8 bases from J, the gap between germline ends came to 10 bases. Germline V gene sequence: CDR1 MGHDK, CDR2 SYGVNS.

V and J are TRBV5-1 and TRBJ2-7; D remains unclear. Germline V gene sequence: CDR1 SGHRS, CDR2 YFSETQ. Trimming shortened V by 0 bases and J by 8 bases, and 18 bases separated the two germline ends. The CDR3 extends over 15 amino acids. The CDR3 loop reads CASSLGPDSYEQQYF. In nucleotides, the CDR3 is TGCGCCAGCAGCTTGGGGCCCGACTCCTACGAGCAGCAGTACTTC.

This clonotype occurred a few times. This chain links TRBV7-6 with TRBJ2-3; tentatively, D is TRBD1 (5 bases). Trimming took off 2 bases at V and 0 bases at J, with 12 bases between the two ends. The CDR3 contains 16 residues. Germline V lookup: CDR1 SGHVS, CDR2 FNYEAQ. The CDR3 DNA follows: TGTGCCAGCAGCTTATTCCAGAAGGGGAGCACAGATACGCAGTATTTT. Its translation is CASSLFQKGSTDTQYF.

This clonotype was observed a few times. The chain couples TRBV18 to TRBJ2-3, with D uncertain. The CDR3 runs 16 residues. Trimming took 6 bases from V and 5 from J, leaving 21 bases between them. Germline V CDR1 and CDR2: KGHSH, LQKENI. The CDR3 sequence is CASSQVGPQDGDTQYF. In DNA form, the CDR3 reads TGTGCCAGCTCTCAGGTTGGGCCCCAGGATGGAGATACGCAGTATTTT.

This clonotype turned up a few times. J is TRBJ1-1 and V is TRBV5-1; tentative D call: TRBD1 (6 bases). V was pared by 3 bases and J by 6 bases, with 12 bases between. This CDR3 has 13 residues. Germline CDR1 SGHRS, CDR2 YFSETQ. The CDR3 nucleotides read TGCGCCAGCAGCTACAGGGTGGAGGCTGAAGCTTTCTTT. This gives the protein CASSYRVEAEAFF.

This rearrangement joins TRBV29-1 to TRBJ1-1, with D unclear. V was pared by 5 bases and J by 1 base, with 14 bases between. This CDR3 is built from 14 residues. Germline V gene data show CDR1 as SQVTM and CDR2 as ANQGSEA. CDR3 nucleotide sequence: TGCAGCGTTTCACCCCGCATGACGAACACTGAAGCTTTCTTT. This translates into CSVSPRMTNTEAFF.